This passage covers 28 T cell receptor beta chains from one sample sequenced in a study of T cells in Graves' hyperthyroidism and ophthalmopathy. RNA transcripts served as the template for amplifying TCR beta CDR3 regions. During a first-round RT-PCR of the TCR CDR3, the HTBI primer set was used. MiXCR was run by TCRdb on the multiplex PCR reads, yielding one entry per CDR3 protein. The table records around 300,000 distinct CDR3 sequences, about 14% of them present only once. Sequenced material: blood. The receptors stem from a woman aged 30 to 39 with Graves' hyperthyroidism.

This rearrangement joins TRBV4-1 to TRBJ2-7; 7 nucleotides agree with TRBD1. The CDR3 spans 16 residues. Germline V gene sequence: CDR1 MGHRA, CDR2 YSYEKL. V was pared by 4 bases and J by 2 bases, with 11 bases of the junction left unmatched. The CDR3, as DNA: TGCGCCAGCAGCCGAGTTATTCGGGACAGAGCCTACGAGCAGTACTTC. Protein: CASSRVIRDRAYEQYF.

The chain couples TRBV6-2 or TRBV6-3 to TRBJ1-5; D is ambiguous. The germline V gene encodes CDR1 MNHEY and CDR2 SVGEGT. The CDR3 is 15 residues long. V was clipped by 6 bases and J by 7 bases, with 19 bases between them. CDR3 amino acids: CASRGKGIFSQPQHF. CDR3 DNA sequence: TGTGCCAGCAGGGGGAAAGGGATTTTTTCGCAGCCCCAGCATTTT.

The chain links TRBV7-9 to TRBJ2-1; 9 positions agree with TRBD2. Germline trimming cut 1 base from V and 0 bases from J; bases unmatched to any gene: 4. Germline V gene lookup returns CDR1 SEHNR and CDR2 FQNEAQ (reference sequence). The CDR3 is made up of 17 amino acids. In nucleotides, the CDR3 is TGTGCCAGCAGCTTAGGTAATAGCGGGAGCTCCTACAATGAGCAGTTCTTC. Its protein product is CASSLGNSGSSYNEQFF.

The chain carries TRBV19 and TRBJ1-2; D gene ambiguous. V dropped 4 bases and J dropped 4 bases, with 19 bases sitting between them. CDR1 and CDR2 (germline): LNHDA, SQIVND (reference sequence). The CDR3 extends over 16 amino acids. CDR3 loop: CASSSATGQNRYGYTF. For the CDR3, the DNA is TGTGCCAGTAGTAGTGCGACTGGGCAAAATCGCTATGGCTACACCTTC. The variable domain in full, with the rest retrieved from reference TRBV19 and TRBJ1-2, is DGGITQSPKYLFRKEGQNVTLSCEQNLNHDAMYWYRQDPGQGLRLIYYSQIVNDFQKGDIAEGYSVSREKKESFPLTVTSAQKNPTAFYLCASSSATGQNRYGYTFGSGTRLTVV.

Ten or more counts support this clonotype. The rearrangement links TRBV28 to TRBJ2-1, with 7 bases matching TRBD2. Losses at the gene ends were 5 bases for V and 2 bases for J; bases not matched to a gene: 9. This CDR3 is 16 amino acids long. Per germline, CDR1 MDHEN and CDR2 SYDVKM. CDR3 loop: CASSPHGAGAYNEQFF. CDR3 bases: TGTGCCAGCAGTCCCCATGGGGCGGGGGCCTACAATGAGCAGTTCTTC.

The CDR3 here is CSAPPLYNEQFF. In DNA, the CDR3 is TGCAGTGCTCCCCCTCTCTACAATGAGCAGTTCTTC. This sequence joins TRBV20-1 and TRBJ2-1; D gene uncertain. CDR1 and CDR2 from the germline V gene are DFQATT and SNEGSKA (reference sequence). With 5 bases removed from V and 3 bases from J, the gap between germline ends came to 8 bases. This CDR3 region has 12 residues.

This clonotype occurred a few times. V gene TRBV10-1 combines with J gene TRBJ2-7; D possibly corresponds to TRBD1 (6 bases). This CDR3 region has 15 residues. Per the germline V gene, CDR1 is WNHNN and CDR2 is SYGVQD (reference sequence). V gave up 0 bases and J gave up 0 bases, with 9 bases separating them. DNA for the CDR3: TGCGCCAGCAGTGAGTCGGGGGCCGGCTCCTACGAGCAGTACTTC. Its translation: CASSESGAGSYEQYF.

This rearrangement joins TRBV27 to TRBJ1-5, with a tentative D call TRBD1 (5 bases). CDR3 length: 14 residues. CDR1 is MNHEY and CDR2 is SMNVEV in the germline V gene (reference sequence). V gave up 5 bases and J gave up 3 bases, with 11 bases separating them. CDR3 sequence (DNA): TGTGCCAGCAGTAACACAGGAGTCAATCAGCCCCAGCATTTT. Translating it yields CASSNTGVNQPQHF.

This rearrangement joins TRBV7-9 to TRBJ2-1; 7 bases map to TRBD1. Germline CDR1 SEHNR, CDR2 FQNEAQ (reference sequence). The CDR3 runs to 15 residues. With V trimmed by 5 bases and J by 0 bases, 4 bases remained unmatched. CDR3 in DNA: TGTGCCAGCAGCAAACAGGGGAGCTCCTACAATGAGCAGTTCTTC. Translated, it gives CASSKQGSSYNEQFF.

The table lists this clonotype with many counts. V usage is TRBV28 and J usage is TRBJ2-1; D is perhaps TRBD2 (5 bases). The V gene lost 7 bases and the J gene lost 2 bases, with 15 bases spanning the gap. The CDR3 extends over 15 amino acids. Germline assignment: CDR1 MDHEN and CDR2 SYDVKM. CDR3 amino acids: CASTRQRLAYNEQFF. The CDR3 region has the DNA TGTGCCAGCACCCGGCAGCGGTTGGCCTACAATGAGCAGTTCTTC. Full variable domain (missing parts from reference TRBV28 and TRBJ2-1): DVKVTQSSRYLVKRTGEKVFLECVQDMDHENMFWYRQDPGLGLRLIYFSYDVKMKEKGDIPEGYSVSREKKERFSLILESASTNQTSMYLCASTRQRLAYNEQFFGPGTRLTVL.

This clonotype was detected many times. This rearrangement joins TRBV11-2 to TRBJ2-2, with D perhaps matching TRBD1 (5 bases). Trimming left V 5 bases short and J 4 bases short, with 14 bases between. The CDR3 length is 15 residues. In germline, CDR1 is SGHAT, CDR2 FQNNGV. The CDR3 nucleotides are TGTGCCAGCAGCCCAACCCAGGGTTTCACCGGGGAGCTGTTTTTT. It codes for CASSPTQGFTGELFF.

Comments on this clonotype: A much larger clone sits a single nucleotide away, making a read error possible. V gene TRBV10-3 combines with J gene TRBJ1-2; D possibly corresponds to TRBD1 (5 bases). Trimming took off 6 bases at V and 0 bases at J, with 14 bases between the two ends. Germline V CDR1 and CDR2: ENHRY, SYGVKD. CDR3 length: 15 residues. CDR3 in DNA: TGTGCCATCAGCGGACGTACAGGTACTAACTATGGCTACACCTTC. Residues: CAISGRTGTNYGYTF.

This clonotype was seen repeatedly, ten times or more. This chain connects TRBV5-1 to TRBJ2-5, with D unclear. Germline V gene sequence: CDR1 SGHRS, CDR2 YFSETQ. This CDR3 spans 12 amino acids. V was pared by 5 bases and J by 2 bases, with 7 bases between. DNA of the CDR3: TGCGCCAGCAGTAACCAACAAGAGACCCAGTACTTC. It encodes CASSNQQETQYF. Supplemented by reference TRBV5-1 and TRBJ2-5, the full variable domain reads KAGVTQTPRYLIKTRGQQVTLSCSPISGHRSVSWYQQTPGQGLQFLFEYFSETQRNKGNFPGRFSGRQFSNSRSEMNVSTLELGDSALYLCASSNQQETQYFGPGTRLLVL.

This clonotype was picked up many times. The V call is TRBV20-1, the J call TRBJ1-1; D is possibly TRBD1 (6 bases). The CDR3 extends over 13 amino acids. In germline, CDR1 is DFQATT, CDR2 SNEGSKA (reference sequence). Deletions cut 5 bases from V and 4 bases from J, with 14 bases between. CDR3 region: CSAQSGESTEAFF. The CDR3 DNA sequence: TGCAGTGCTCAGTCAGGGGAATCCACTGAAGCTTTCTTT.

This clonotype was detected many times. The CDR3 DNA reads TGTGCCAGCAGTTCTCAGGGGGCAGTGTCTGAAGCTTTCTTT. Translated: CASSSQGAVSEAFF. The chain is built from TRBV27 and TRBJ1-1; 8 positions match TRBD1. Germline V lookup: CDR1 MNHEY, CDR2 SMNVEV (reference sequence). The CDR3 consists of 14 residues. V lost 4 bases and J lost 6; bases outside the gene matches: 7.

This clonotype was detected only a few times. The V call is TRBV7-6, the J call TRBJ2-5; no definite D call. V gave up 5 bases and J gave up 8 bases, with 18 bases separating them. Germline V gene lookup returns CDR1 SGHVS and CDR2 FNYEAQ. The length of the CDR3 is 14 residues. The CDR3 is CASSGSDPPGTQYF. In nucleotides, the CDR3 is TGTGCCAGCAGCGGATCGGACCCTCCCGGAACCCAGTACTTC.

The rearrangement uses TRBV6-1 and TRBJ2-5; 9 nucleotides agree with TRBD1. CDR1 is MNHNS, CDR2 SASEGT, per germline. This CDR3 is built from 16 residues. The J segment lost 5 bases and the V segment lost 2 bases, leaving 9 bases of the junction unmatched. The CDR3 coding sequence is TGTGCCAGCAGTGAAACAGGGGGCCATAGAGGGGAGACCCAGTACTTC. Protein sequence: CASSETGGHRGETQYF.

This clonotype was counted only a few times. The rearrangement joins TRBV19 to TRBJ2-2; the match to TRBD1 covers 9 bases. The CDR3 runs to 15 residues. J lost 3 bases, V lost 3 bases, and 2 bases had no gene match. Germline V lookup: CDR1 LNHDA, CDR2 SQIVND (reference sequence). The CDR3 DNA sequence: TGTGCCAGTAGTATCCGGGACAGGGACACCGGGGAGCTGTTTTTT. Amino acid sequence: CASSIRDRDTGELFF.

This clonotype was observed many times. The DNA of the CDR3 is TGTGCCAGCAGCTTCCTAAGCGGGAGCTCCTACAATGAGCAGTTCTTC. It translates to CASSFLSGSSYNEQFF. This chain joins TRBV11-2 and TRBJ2-1; 8 bases line up with TRBD2. Germline assignment: CDR1 SGHAT and CDR2 FQNNGV. V lost 3 bases, J lost 0 bases, and 4 bases stayed unmatched. CDR3 length: 16 amino acids.

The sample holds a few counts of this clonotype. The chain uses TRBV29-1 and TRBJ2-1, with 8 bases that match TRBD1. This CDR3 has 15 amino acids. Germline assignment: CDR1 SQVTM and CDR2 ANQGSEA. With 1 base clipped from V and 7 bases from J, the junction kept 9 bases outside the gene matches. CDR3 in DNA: TGCAGCGTTGAAGGGGTGCAGGGGGCTAGGAATGAGCAGTTCTTC. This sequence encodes CSVEGVQGARNEQFF.

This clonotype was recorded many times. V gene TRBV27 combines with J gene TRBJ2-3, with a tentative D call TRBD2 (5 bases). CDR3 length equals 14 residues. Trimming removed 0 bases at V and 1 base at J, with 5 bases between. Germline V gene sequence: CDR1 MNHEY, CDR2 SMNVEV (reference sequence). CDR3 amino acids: CASSLSRGTDTQYF. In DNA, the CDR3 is TGTGCCAGCAGTTTATCGAGGGGCACAGATACGCAGTATTTT.

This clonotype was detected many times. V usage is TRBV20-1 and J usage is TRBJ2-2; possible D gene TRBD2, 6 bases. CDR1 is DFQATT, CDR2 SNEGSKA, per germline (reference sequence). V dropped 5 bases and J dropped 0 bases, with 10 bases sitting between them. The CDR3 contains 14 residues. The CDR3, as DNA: TGCAGTGCTTCCGGGACTCCGAACACCGGGGAGCTGTTTTTT. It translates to CSASGTPNTGELFF.

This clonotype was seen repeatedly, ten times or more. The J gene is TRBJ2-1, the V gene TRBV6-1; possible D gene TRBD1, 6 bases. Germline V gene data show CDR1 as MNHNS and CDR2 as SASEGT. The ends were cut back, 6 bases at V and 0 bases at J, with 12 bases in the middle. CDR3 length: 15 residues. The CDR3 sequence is CASRQGSSSYNEQFF. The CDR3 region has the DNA TGTGCCAGCAGACAGGGTTCGAGCTCCTACAATGAGCAGTTCTTC.

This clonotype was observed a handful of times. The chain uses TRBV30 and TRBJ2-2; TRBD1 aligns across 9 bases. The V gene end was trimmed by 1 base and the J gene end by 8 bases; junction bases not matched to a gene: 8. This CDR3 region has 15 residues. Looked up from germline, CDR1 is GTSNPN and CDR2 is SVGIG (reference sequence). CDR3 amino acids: CAWSAWDRDSGELFF. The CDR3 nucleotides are TGTGCCTGGAGTGCCTGGGACAGGGACTCGGGGGAGCTGTTTTTT.

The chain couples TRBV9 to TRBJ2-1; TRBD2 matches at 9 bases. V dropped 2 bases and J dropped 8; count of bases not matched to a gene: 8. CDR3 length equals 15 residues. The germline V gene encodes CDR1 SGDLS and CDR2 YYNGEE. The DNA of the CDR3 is TGTGCCAGCAGCGTGGGACTAGCCGTGGTGGATGAGCAGTTCTTC. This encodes CASSVGLAVVDEQFF.

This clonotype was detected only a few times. The CDR3: CASSQGSRGIPPNEQFF. CDR3 bases: TGTGCCAGCAGCCAAGGGTCGCGCGGGATCCCTCCGAATGAGCAGTTCTTC. The chain has TRBV3-1 and TRBJ2-1; TRBD2 might be the D (6 bases). In germline, CDR1 is LGHDT, CDR2 YNNKEL (reference sequence). The CDR3 loop spans 17 amino acids. The V and J ends lost 1 base and 7 bases respectively, with 20 bases between them.

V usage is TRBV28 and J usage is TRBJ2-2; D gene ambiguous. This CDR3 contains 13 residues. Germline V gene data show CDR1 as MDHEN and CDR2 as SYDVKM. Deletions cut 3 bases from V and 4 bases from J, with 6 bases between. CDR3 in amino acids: CASSFPPTGELFF. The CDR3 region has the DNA TGTGCCAGCAGTTTCCCCCCCACCGGGGAGCTGTTTTTT.

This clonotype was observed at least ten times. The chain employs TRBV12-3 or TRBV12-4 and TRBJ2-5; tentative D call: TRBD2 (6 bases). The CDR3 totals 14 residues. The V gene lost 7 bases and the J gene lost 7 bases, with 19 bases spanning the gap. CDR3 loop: CASTPGGAGRTQYF. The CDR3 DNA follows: TGTGCCAGCACCCCTGGTGGAGCCGGGAGGACCCAGTACTTC.